A single sample is the source of the 27 T cell receptor beta chains below, sequenced in a study of T cells after somatic rescue of genetic block. Profiling relied on immunoSEQ multiplex PCR, and the TCRdb table lists in-frame clones only, not all of them. The table has 60,000 to 90,000 clones, approximately 91% seen once. The specimen was peripheral blood mononuclear cells (PBMCs). The receptors come from a man aged 25-40 years.

The chain recombines TRBV4-1 with TRBJ2-5; the match to TRBD2 covers 12 bases. This CDR3 is built from 15 residues. Germline CDR1 reads MGHRA; CDR2 reads YSYEKL. Germline trimming cut 3 bases from V and 5 bases from J; bases unmatched to any gene: 4. Here the CDR3 DNA reads TGCGCCAGCAGCCAGACTAGCGGGAGCGTTGAGACCCAGTACTTC. Translation gives CASSQTSGSVETQYF.

This chain uses TRBV19 with TRBJ2-5, with TRBD1 matching over 8 bases. The end of the DNA is better explained by TRBJ2-7, so the J call may be wrong. CDR1 is LNHDA, CDR2 SQIVND, per germline (reference sequence). The length of the CDR3 is 17 residues. The CDR3 region is CASSNYPGQASSYEQYF. DNA of the CDR3: TGTGCCAGTAGTAACTACCCGGGACAGGCCAGCTCCTACGAGCAGTACTTC.

This rearrangement joins TRBV6-1 to TRBJ2-5; no definite D call. The V gene's germline CDR1 is MNHNS and CDR2 SASEGT. The CDR3 has 14 residues. V dropped 7 bases and J dropped 1 base, with 13 bases sitting between them. The CDR3 protein is CASTPANVQETQYF. In nucleotides, the CDR3 is TGTGCCAGCACTCCTGCAAACGTCCAAGAGACCCAGTACTTC.

The chain carries TRBV28 and TRBJ1-2; maybe TRBD1 (5 bases). CDR3 size: 14 residues. The germline CDR1 and CDR2 sequences are MDHEN and SYDVKM. Trimming cost V 2 bases and J 6 bases, with 13 bases left between them. As DNA, the CDR3 is TGTGCCAGCAGTTTACAGGGAATATATGATGGCTACACCTTC. It specifies CASSLQGIYDGYTF.

The chain has TRBV11-3 and TRBJ2-1; no reliable D call. V lost 0 bases to trimming and J lost 9 bases, with 9 bases between them. Germline CDR1 is SGHNT and CDR2 is YENEEA. The CDR3 loop spans 13 amino acids. DNA for the CDR3: TGTGCCAGCAGCTTAGATAAATGGGGTGAGCAGTTCTTC. It specifies CASSLDKWGEQFF.

The chain carries TRBV2 and TRBJ1-1, with D uncertain. There are 12 residues in the CDR3. Per germline, CDR1 SNHLY and CDR2 FYNNEI. V lost 6 bases and J lost 3, with 8 bases in between. CDR3 nucleotides: TGTGCCAGCAGCACGGGCGACACTGAAGCTTTCTTT. Translated, it gives CASSTGDTEAFF.

The rearrangement links TRBV5-1 to TRBJ2-1; TRBD2 aligns across 12 bases. Germline loops: CDR1 SGHRS, CDR2 YFSETQ. The CDR3 totals 15 residues. The trim removed 4 bases at V and 4 bases at J, leaving 3 bases unmatched. CDR3: CASSAGLAGYNEQFF. Here the CDR3 DNA reads TGCGCCAGCAGCGCAGGACTAGCGGGGTACAATGAGCAGTTCTTC.

The chain combines TRBV20-1 with TRBJ2-1, with D unclear. In germline, CDR1 is DFQATT, CDR2 SNEGSKA (reference sequence). The V end lost 8 bases, the J end lost 6 bases, and 11 bases lay between the germline ends. The CDR3 has 11 amino acids. Here the CDR3 DNA reads TGCAGTCCCTCGACCGCCAATGAGCAGTTCTTC. Amino acids: CSPSTANEQFF.

The chain carries TRBV27 and TRBJ2-1; D possibly corresponds to TRBD2 (6 bases). Looked up from germline, CDR1 is MNHEY and CDR2 is SMNVEV (reference sequence). The CDR3 consists of 14 residues. The ends were cut back, 3 bases at V and 6 bases at J, with 12 bases in the middle. The CDR3: CASSFTGVGNEQFF. In DNA form, the CDR3 reads TGTGCCAGCAGTTTTACGGGAGTGGGCAATGAGCAGTTCTTC.

The CDR3 sequence: CASSRRSAEGEQFF. The CDR3 coding sequence is TGTGCCAGTAGTCGACGATCGGCCGAGGGTGAGCAGTTCTTC. The J gene is TRBJ2-1, the V gene TRBV19, with a tentative D call TRBD2 (5 bases). In germline, CDR1 is LNHDA, CDR2 SQIVND (reference sequence). The ends were cut back, 5 bases at V and 9 bases at J, with 17 bases in the middle. This CDR3 has 14 amino acids.

The chain joins TRBV9 to TRBJ2-5, with 9 bases matching TRBD2. Trimming took 3 bases from V and 1 from J; bases not matched to a gene: 7. From germline, CDR1 is SGDLS and CDR2 YYNGEE. The CDR3 spans 16 residues. The DNA of the CDR3 is TGTGCCAGCAGCGGAGCGGGGACTAGCTCCCAAGAGACCCAGTACTTC. Residues: CASSGAGTSSQETQYF.

This clone was counted between two and nine times. The chain uses TRBV4-1 and TRBJ2-5, with unresolved D. The CDR3 spans 14 residues. V lost 3 bases and J lost 7, with 15 bases in between. Per germline, CDR1 MGHRA and CDR2 YSYEKL. The DNA for the CDR3 is TGCGCCAGCAGCCATTCTTCAGTGGACGGGACCCAGTACTTC. Its translation is CASSHSSVDGTQYF.

The chain is built from TRBV5-8 and TRBJ2-7, with a tentative D call TRBD2 (6 bases). Trimming shortened V by 4 bases and J by 6 bases, and 14 bases separated the two germline ends. The V gene's germline CDR1 is SGHTS and CDR2 YDEGEE. The CDR3 runs 13 residues. CDR3 in DNA: TGTGCCAGCAGCCCCCACCTAGCGTCCGAGCAGTACTTC. Translated: CASSPHLASEQYF.

This clone was seen only once. The J gene is TRBJ2-5, the V gene TRBV6-1; 7 positions agree with TRBD2. Unmatched junction bases numbered 6, after V lost 5 bases and J lost 0 bases. Germline values: CDR1 MNHNS, CDR2 SASEGT. The CDR3 is 15 residues long. The CDR3 protein is CASSPAGGYQETQYF. The CDR3 DNA is TGTGCCAGCAGTCCTGCCGGGGGGTACCAAGAGACCCAGTACTTC.

The rearrangement joins TRBV5-1 to TRBJ2-7, with a tentative D call TRBD2 (5 bases). V lost 4 bases and J 3 bases, leaving 11 bases between the germline ends. This CDR3 has 13 residues. The germline V gene has CDR1 SGHRS and CDR2 YFSETQ. CDR3 sequence reads: CASSIGLNYEQYF. CDR3 coding DNA: TGCGCCAGCAGCATCGGACTGAACTACGAGCAGTACTTC.

The chain joins TRBV4-1 to TRBJ2-1; D remains ambiguous. The CDR3 consists of 14 residues. Germline CDR1 MGHRA, CDR2 YSYEKL. Trimming took off 2 bases at V and 7 bases at J, with 12 bases between the two ends. The CDR3, as DNA: TGCGCCAGCAGCCAACCTGCTTCTAGGAATGAGCAGTTCTTC. This codes for CASSQPASRNEQFF.

This clone showed up just once. The V gene is TRBV5-1, the J gene TRBJ1-1, with D possibly being TRBD1 (6 bases). CDR1 and CDR2 from the germline V gene are SGHRS and YFSETQ. CDR3 length: 14 amino acids. V lost 4 bases and J lost 1, with 11 bases in between. CDR3 amino acids: CASSGDTKNTEAFF. CDR3 nucleotide sequence: TGCGCCAGCAGCGGGGACACCAAGAACACTGAAGCTTTCTTT.

This chain joins TRBV5-1 and TRBJ2-5; maybe TRBD2 (6 bases). In germline, CDR1 is SGHRS, CDR2 YFSETQ. There are 14 residues in the CDR3. V lost 0 bases and J lost 1, with 7 bases in between. CDR3 amino acids: CASSLAGAQETQYF. CDR3 nucleotide sequence: TGCGCCAGCAGCTTGGCGGGAGCCCAAGAGACCCAGTACTTC.

The chain combines TRBV5-4 with TRBJ2-1; 13 nucleotides align to TRBD2. V gave up 4 bases and J gave up 10 bases; unmatched junction bases: 11. The CDR3 is 16 amino acids. Germline V gives CDR1 SGHNT, CDR2 YYREEE (reference sequence). CDR3 sequence: CASSLPPLAGGREQFF. In DNA form, the CDR3 reads TGTGCCAGCAGCCTACCGCCACTAGCGGGGGGGCGGGAGCAGTTCTTC. Variable domain in full (rest from reference TRBV5-4 and TRBJ2-1): ETGVTQSPTHLIKTRGQQVTLRCSSQSGHNTVSWYQQALGQGPQFIFQYYREEENGRGNFPPRFSGLQFPNYSSELNVNALELDDSALYLCASSLPPLAGGREQFFGPGTRLTVL.

The chain carries TRBV28 and TRBJ2-2; unclear D gene. This CDR3 is built from 13 residues. Germline V lookup: CDR1 MDHEN, CDR2 SYDVKM. V lost 2 bases and J lost 1, with 2 bases in between. CDR3 in amino acids: CASSLRNTGELFF. For the CDR3, the DNA is TGTGCCAGCAGTTTACGGAACACCGGGGAGCTGTTTTTT.

This clone was detected only a few times. The chain carries TRBV7-9 and TRBJ1-1; D is undetermined. CDR1 SEHNR and CDR2 FQNEAQ come from the germline V gene (reference sequence). This CDR3 spans 11 amino acids. Trimming cost V 5 bases and J 1 base, with 2 bases left between them. CDR3 sequence (DNA): TGTGCCAGCAGCAGGAACACTGAAGCTTTCTTT. It translates to CASSRNTEAFF.

V gene TRBV6-6 combines with J gene TRBJ2-1; perhaps TRBD1 as D (5 bases). Germline lookup yields CDR1 MNHNY and CDR2 SVGAGI (reference sequence). Trimming removed 6 bases at V and 0 bases at J, with 12 bases between. This CDR3 spans 15 amino acids. CDR3 in amino acids: CASRDIQGSYNEQFF. The CDR3 DNA is TGTGCCAGCAGGGACATACAAGGCTCCTACAATGAGCAGTTCTTC.

This clone has only a few counts. The chain is built from TRBV18 and TRBJ2-3; TRBD1 might be the D (6 bases). The CDR3 loop spans 17 amino acids. Trimming cost V 0 bases and J 4 bases, with 17 bases left between them. Germline assignment: CDR1 KGHSH and CDR2 LQKENI. The CDR3 is CASSPPSSRGVSDTQYF. DNA of the CDR3: TGTGCCAGCTCACCACCGAGCTCCAGGGGTGTATCAGATACGCAGTATTTT.

The CDR3 nucleotides are TGTGCCAGCCGACACGCGTTCCGGGGCCCTGGCTACACCTTC. It is translated as CASRHAFRGPGYTF. The gene calls are TRBV6-5 and TRBJ1-2, with D tentatively TRBD1 (5 bases). This CDR3 spans 14 amino acids. Germline CDR1 is MNHEY and CDR2 is SVGAGI. V was clipped by 8 bases and J by 7 bases, with 20 bases between them.

This chain joins TRBV2 and TRBJ1-2; D is perhaps TRBD1 (6 bases). Per the germline V gene, CDR1 is SNHLY and CDR2 is FYNNEI. The V gene lost 6 bases and the J gene lost 7 bases, with 12 bases spanning the gap. The CDR3 has 12 amino acids. The CDR3 region has the DNA TGTGCCAGCAGGACAGGTGATTTTGGCTACACCTTC. This codes for CASRTGDFGYTF.

The V call is TRBV11-3, the J call TRBJ2-1; no reliable D call. V was shortened by 1 base and J by 9 bases, with 7 bases between the two germline ends. CDR3 length equals 12 residues. Per the germline V gene, CDR1 is SGHNT and CDR2 is YENEEA. CDR3 amino acids: CASSLGSVEQFF. DNA for the CDR3: TGTGCCAGCAGCTTAGGCTCGGTTGAGCAGTTCTTC.

The sample holds one count of this clone. The rearrangement joins TRBV7-2 to TRBJ2-5; 8 bases align to TRBD2. V shed 5 bases, J shed 5 bases, and the junction held 4 bases outside the gene matches. The germline CDR1 and CDR2 sequences are SGHTA and FQGNSA. The CDR3 runs to 13 residues. The CDR3, as DNA: TGTGCCAGCAGCCGCTCGGGGGGGGAGACCCAGTACTTC. Its protein product is CASSRSGGETQYF.